The next 9 T cell receptor beta chains were all read from a single sample in a study of shared clonotypes between healthy human individuals. Positive CCR7 selection of CD45RO-negative cells yielded the naive CD8 cells, and terminally differentiated effector memory CD45RA+ cells were excluded. The repertoire was sequenced with immunoSEQ multiplex PCR; TCRdb's copy has only in-frame clones and lacks some. This table has around 580,000 clones, roughly 98% appearing once. Sequenced sample: naive CD8+ T cells sorted from blood. The receptors were sampled from a man aged 25-45 years in good health.

The genes are TRBV6-5 and TRBJ2-5, with TRBD1 matching over 9 bases. The germline V gene encodes CDR1 MNHEY and CDR2 SVGAGI. Germline trimming cut 6 bases from V and 4 bases from J; bases unmatched to any gene: 6. This CDR3 comprises 14 residues. The CDR3 region has the DNA TGTGCCAGCAGCCAGGACAGGGGTTCAGAGACCCAGTACTTC. Translation gives CASSQDRGSETQYF.

As DNA, the CDR3 is TGTGCCAGCAGCTTGGCTGGGCTAGACTCCTACAATGAGCAGTTCTTC. Protein: CASSLAGLDSYNEQFF. The V gene is TRBV5-6, the J gene TRBJ2-1, with D unresolved. The CDR3 spans 16 residues. Germline V CDR1 and CDR2: SGHDT, YYEEEE. Trimming shortened V by 0 bases and J by 0 bases, and 10 bases separated the two germline ends.

This chain connects TRBV4-1 to TRBJ2-7; 10 bases match TRBD2. The germline CDR1 and CDR2 sequences are MGHRA and YSYEKL. The CDR3 sequence is 14 residues long. V shed 6 bases and J 5 bases; nucleotides not matched to a gene: 7. This CDR3 reads CASRMGLAYDEQYF. DNA for the CDR3: TGCGCCAGCAGGATGGGACTAGCGTACGACGAGCAGTACTTC.

The rearrangement links TRBV6-5 to TRBJ2-7; possibly TRBD1 for D (6 bases). V was shortened by 4 bases and J by 1 base, with 14 bases between the two germline ends. The CDR3 sequence is 15 residues long. CDR1 is MNHEY and CDR2 is SVGAGI in the germline V gene. Here the CDR3 reads CASSSQGYGSYEQYF. The CDR3 bases are TGTGCCAGCAGTTCCCAGGGGTATGGGTCCTACGAGCAGTACTTC.

The chain recombines TRBV13 with TRBJ2-7, with TRBD1 matching over 11 bases. Germline trimming cut 4 bases from V and 3 bases from J; bases unmatched to any gene: 2. Germline V CDR1 and CDR2: PRHDT, FYEKMQ (reference sequence). The CDR3 spans 14 residues. The CDR3 nucleotides are TGTGCCAGCAGCTCGGGACAGGGGGACTACGAGCAGTACTTC. Translated: CASSSGQGDYEQYF.

The genes are TRBV28 and TRBJ1-4, with 9 bases that match TRBD1. The CDR3 loop spans 15 amino acids. Germline trimming cut 5 bases from V and 3 bases from J; bases unmatched to any gene: 4. The germline V gene has CDR1 MDHEN and CDR2 SYDVKM. CDR3 residues: CASSPGQGPNEKLFF. CDR3 coding DNA: TGTGCCAGCAGTCCGGGACAGGGCCCTAATGAAAAACTGTTTTTT.

This rearrangement joins TRBV27 to TRBJ1-5; 8 nucleotides match TRBD1. J was trimmed by 7 bases and V by 6 bases; bases with no gene match: 5. This CDR3 has 13 amino acids. Germline values: CDR1 MNHEY, CDR2 SMNVEV (reference sequence). DNA of the CDR3: TGTGCCAGCAGGACAGGGGCCGGCCAGCCCCAGCATTTT. Protein product: CASRTGAGQPQHF.

As regards this clone: Other DNA sequences from this sample encode an identical CDR3 as well. The gene calls are TRBV9 and TRBJ2-7, with D possibly being TRBD1 or TRBD2 (5 bases each). This CDR3 spans 14 amino acids. Germline-derived CDR1 and CDR2 are SGDLS and YYNGEE. V was clipped by 0 bases and J by 0 bases, with 7 bases between them. This chain's CDR3 is CASSVGGSSYEQYF. The CDR3 DNA sequence: TGTGCCAGCAGCGTAGGGGGGTCCTCCTACGAGCAGTACTTC. Together with reference TRBV9 and TRBJ2-7, the CDR3 gives the full variable domain: DSGVTQTPKHLITATGQRVTLRCSPRSGDLSVYWYQQSLDQGLQFLIQYYNGEERAKGNILERFSAQQFPDLHSELNLSSLELGDSALYFCASSVGGSSYEQYFGPGTRLTVT.

This chain uses TRBV2 with TRBJ2-7, with D unresolved. Germline CDR1 and CDR2: SNHLY and FYNNEI. The CDR3 is 13 residues long. Between the trimmed V and J ends, which lost 2 bases and 3 bases, there was a span of 8 bases. CDR3 bases: TGTGCCAGCAGTGAATCCGGGCTCTACGAGCAGTACTTC. Encoded protein: CASSESGLYEQYF.